The 29 T cell receptor beta chains listed next were all sequenced from one sample in a study of OX40 agonist ivuxolimab in advanced cancers. TCRdb's table, derived via immunoSEQ multiplex PCR, lists solely in-frame clones and lacks some. The sample has approximately 74,000 clones, approximately 90% seen once. Material: CD4+ or CD8+ T cells sorted from blood, obtained in a trial of the OX40 agonist ivuxolimab. These TCRs come from an adult with an advanced solid tumor such as melanoma, head and neck, liver or kidney cancer.

V is TRBV27 and J is TRBJ2-7; 7 bases match TRBD2. Germline V lookup: CDR1 MNHEY, CDR2 SMNVEV (reference sequence). The J segment lost 2 bases and the V segment lost 5 bases, leaving 6 bases of the junction unmatched. There are 14 residues in the CDR3. CDR3 residues: CASSPGTTAYEQYF. The CDR3 DNA follows: TGTGCCAGCAGTCCCGGGACTACAGCCTACGAGCAGTACTTC.

The V and J genes are TRBV19 and TRBJ2-1, with D perhaps matching TRBD1 (5 bases). V lost 4 bases, J lost 8 bases, and 12 bases lay in between. In germline, CDR1 is LNHDA, CDR2 SQIVND (reference sequence). This CDR3 has 13 amino acids. The CDR3 loop is CASSTPLGDEQFF. The CDR3 DNA sequence: TGTGCCAGTAGTACCCCGTTAGGGGATGAGCAGTTCTTC. Combining the CDR3 with reference TRBV19 and TRBJ2-1 gives the whole variable domain DGGITQSPKYLFRKEGQNVTLSCEQNLNHDAMYWYRQDPGQGLRLIYYSQIVNDFQKGDIAEGYSVSREKKESFPLTVTSAQKNPTAFYLCASSTPLGDEQFFGPGTRLTVL.

The rearrangement links TRBV5-4 to TRBJ2-7; D possibly corresponds to TRBD2 (6 bases). The CDR3 spans 14 residues. V lost 0 bases and J 7 bases, leaving 14 bases between the germline ends. Germline V gene data show CDR1 as SGHNT and CDR2 as YYREEE (reference sequence). The CDR3 region has the DNA TGTGCCAGCAGCTTGGCTGGGGAGGCTCCGGAGCAGTACTTC. Translated, it gives CASSLAGEAPEQYF.

V and J are TRBV19 and TRBJ1-2; D might be TRBD1 (5 bases). The CDR3 consists of 15 residues. Germline loops: CDR1 LNHDA, CDR2 SQIVND (reference sequence). Trimming took 7 bases from V and 2 from J, leaving 17 bases between them. The chain's CDR3 is CASIPWGGGNYGYTF. CDR3 DNA: TGTGCCAGTATCCCTTGGGGGGGAGGAAACTATGGCTACACCTTC.

This rearrangement joins TRBV27 to TRBJ2-2; no definite D call. Trimming pared 1 base from V and 1 base from J, leaving 7 bases between. There are 15 residues in the CDR3. Germline V gene sequence: CDR1 MNHEY, CDR2 SMNVEV (reference sequence). This CDR3 is CASSLYSWNTGELFF. CDR3 coding DNA: TGTGCCAGCAGTTTATATTCATGGAACACCGGGGAGCTGTTTTTT.

The J gene is TRBJ1-2, the V gene TRBV25-1, with 7 positions matching TRBD1. This CDR3 contains 13 residues. In germline, CDR1 is MGHDK, CDR2 SYGVNS. The trim removed 4 bases at V and 4 bases at J, leaving 3 bases unmatched. The CDR3 coding sequence is TGTGCCAGCAGTGGGCCAGGGGGCTATGGCTACACCTTC. Amino acids: CASSGPGGYGYTF.

On this clone itself: Other DNA sequences within the sample encode an identical CDR3. The chain joins TRBV6-6 to TRBJ1-4; 8 bases line up with TRBD1. CDR1 is MNHNY and CDR2 is SVGAGI in the germline V gene (reference sequence). The CDR3 is 15 residues long. The J segment lost 8 bases and the V segment lost 2 bases, leaving 7 bases of the junction unmatched. CDR3 bases: TGTGCCAGCAGTTACAAGGCAGGGGGCGCCGAAAAACTGTTTTTT. The encoded protein is CASSYKAGGAEKLFF.

The chain is built from TRBV25-1 and TRBJ1-1, with a weak D call TRBD1 (5 bases). The CDR3 runs 12 residues. V lost 3 bases, J lost 8 bases, and 10 bases lay in between. Per the germline V gene, CDR1 is MGHDK and CDR2 is SYGVNS. This CDR3 reads CASSEPGTEAFF. CDR3 sequence (DNA): TGTGCCAGCAGTGAGCCCGGGACGGAAGCTTTCTTT.

The rearrangement links TRBV7-2 to TRBJ2-5, with TRBD2 matching over 13 bases. The CDR3 consists of 19 residues. Per germline, CDR1 SGHTA and CDR2 FQGNSA. V shed 5 bases and J 1 base; nucleotides not matched to a gene: 13. The CDR3 coding sequence is TGTGCCAGCAGCGGGGATGGGAGACTAGCGGGGGGACCCCAAGAGACCCAGTACTTC. Its protein product is CASSGDGRLAGGPQETQYF.

V and J are TRBV7-2 and TRBJ2-7, with a tentative D call TRBD2 (6 bases). The CDR3 totals 15 residues. The V gene lost 6 bases and the J gene lost 3 bases, with 18 bases spanning the gap. Germline-derived CDR1 and CDR2 are SGHTA and FQGNSA. CDR3 sequence reads: CASSPMGGPFYEQYF. Here the CDR3 DNA reads TGTGCCAGCAGTCCAATGGGGGGACCGTTCTACGAGCAGTACTTC.

This chain connects TRBV7-6 to TRBJ1-1; D unresolved. Deletions cut 2 bases from V and 0 bases from J, with 10 bases between. This CDR3 has 15 amino acids. Germline-derived CDR1 and CDR2 are SGHVS and FNYEAQ. CDR3 sequence: CASSLSQGLNTEAFF. For the CDR3, the DNA is TGTGCCAGCAGCTTATCCCAAGGTCTGAACACTGAAGCTTTCTTT.

The rearrangement uses TRBV7-2 and TRBJ2-7; tentative D call: TRBD1 (6 bases). Germline lookup yields CDR1 SGHTA and CDR2 FQGNSA. The V and J ends lost 4 bases and 3 bases respectively, with 13 bases between them. The CDR3 consists of 14 residues. The CDR3 sequence is CASSSYGGYYEQYF. The CDR3 DNA reads TGTGCCAGCAGCTCGTATGGGGGCTACTACGAGCAGTACTTC.

This chain joins TRBV29-1 and TRBJ2-7; tentative D call: TRBD2 (5 bases). This CDR3 is built from 13 residues. The germline V gene encodes CDR1 SQVTM and CDR2 ANQGSEA. With 4 bases removed from V and 1 base from J, the gap between germline ends came to 11 bases. In DNA, the CDR3 is TGCAGCGTTGTTGAGGGCTTATCCTACGAGCAGTACTTC. Translating gives CSVVEGLSYEQYF.

This rearrangement joins TRBV6-5 to TRBJ1-2; no clear D gene. Looked up from germline, CDR1 is MNHEY and CDR2 is SVGAGI. This CDR3 spans 15 amino acids. The V end lost 0 bases, the J end lost 4 bases, and 12 bases lay between the germline ends. The CDR3 DNA follows: TGTGCCAGCAGTTACTCTGGCAGAGTCTCCTATGGCTACACCTTC. Translated, it gives CASSYSGRVSYGYTF.

The rearrangement links TRBV27 to TRBJ2-7, with 7 bases lining up with TRBD1. The CDR3 totals 13 residues. Germline CDR1 reads MNHEY; CDR2 reads SMNVEV (reference sequence). The ends lost 0 bases at V and 9 bases at J; junction bases unmatched: 5. The DNA for the CDR3 is TGTGCCAGCAGTTTATCGGGACAGTCGGGGCAGTACTTC. Amino acid sequence: CASSLSGQSGQYF.

V gene TRBV7-6 combines with J gene TRBJ1-5; 9 positions agree with TRBD1. CDR1 SGHVS and CDR2 FNYEAQ come from the germline V gene. Trimming took 5 bases from V and 5 from J; bases not matched to a gene: 7. This CDR3 contains 15 residues. The CDR3 here is CASSPNTGGDQPQHF. The CDR3 nucleotides are TGTGCCAGCAGCCCTAATACAGGGGGCGATCAGCCCCAGCATTTT.

CDR3 sequence (DNA): TGTGCCAGCAGCCCCTGGGGGTCGCGTCAGGATGAGCAGTTCTTC. This translates into CASSPWGSRQDEQFF. V gene TRBV6-6 combines with J gene TRBJ2-1, with D perhaps given as TRBD1 or TRBD2 (5 bases each). Germline-derived CDR1 and CDR2 are MNHNY and SVGAGI (reference sequence). V was trimmed by 6 bases and J by 8 bases, leaving 20 bases between them. CDR3 size: 15 residues.

For this clone: A read error may account for a junction end that differs from germline. The V call is TRBV11-2, the J call TRBJ2-3; 7 bases align to TRBD2. The CDR3 loop spans 15 amino acids. Germline CDR1 and CDR2: SGHAT and FQNNGV. Written as DNA, the CDR3 is TGTGCCAGCACCTTAAGAGGGAGGGTCGTAGATACGCAGTATTTT. Amino acids: CASTLRGRVVDTQYF.

This clone has a handful of counts. V is TRBV5-4 and J is TRBJ1-1; D not resolved. The CDR3 has 11 amino acids. V was clipped by 3 bases and J by 2 bases, with 2 bases between them. The germline gives CDR1 SGHNT, CDR2 YYREEE (reference sequence). The CDR3: CASSSNTEAFF. The CDR3 coding sequence is TGTGCCAGCAGCTCCAACACTGAAGCTTTCTTT.

The sample holds a few counts of this clone. The chain employs TRBV4-1 and TRBJ1-6; no clear D gene. V was cut by 0 bases and J by 0 bases, with 3 bases left in between. This CDR3 contains 15 residues. Per the germline V gene, CDR1 is MGHRA and CDR2 is YSYEKL. The CDR3 sequence: CASSQEASYNSPLHF. CDR3 DNA: TGCGCCAGCAGCCAAGAGGCCTCCTATAATTCACCCCTCCACTTT.

The chain couples TRBV11-3 to TRBJ2-3, with TRBD2 matching 8 bases. J was trimmed by 4 bases and V by 5 bases; bases with no gene match: 8. The V gene's germline CDR1 is SGHNT and CDR2 YENEEA. The CDR3 runs to 15 residues. The CDR3 loop reads CASSDTGLAPDTQYF. CDR3 DNA: TGTGCCAGCAGCGACACCGGACTAGCCCCAGATACGCAGTATTTT.

J is TRBJ1-1 and V is TRBV10-3, with TRBD1 matching over 11 bases. V lost 6 bases, J lost 5 bases, and 5 bases stayed unmatched. CDR1 is ENHRY and CDR2 is SYGVKD in the germline V gene. The CDR3 extends over 14 amino acids. The CDR3 protein is CAISPGTGGTEAFF. CDR3 DNA: TGTGCCATCAGCCCCGGGACAGGGGGTACTGAAGCTTTCTTT.

The count of this clone is one. The J gene is TRBJ2-1, the V gene TRBV10-3; a possible D gene is TRBD1 (6 bases). The CDR3 runs to 17 residues. Germline V gene lookup returns CDR1 ENHRY and CDR2 SYGVKD. The V and J ends lost 3 bases and 0 bases respectively, with 15 bases between them. The DNA for the CDR3 is TGTGCCATCAGTGAACCAGATAGGGGGAGCTCCTACAATGAGCAGTTCTTC. It is translated as CAISEPDRGSSYNEQFF.

J is TRBJ1-1 and V is TRBV4-1; 8 nucleotides align to TRBD1. The J segment lost 5 bases and the V segment lost 3 bases, leaving 8 bases of the junction unmatched. The CDR3 totals 15 residues. Germline CDR1 and CDR2: MGHRA and YSYEKL. This CDR3 is CASSQPWTGRTEAFF. CDR3 nucleotide sequence: TGCGCCAGCAGCCAGCCCTGGACAGGGCGAACTGAAGCTTTCTTT.

The V and J genes are TRBV15 and TRBJ1-5; weak D call: TRBD1 (6 bases). The CDR3 loop spans 14 amino acids. The germline CDR1 and CDR2 sequences are LNHNV and YYDKDF (reference sequence). V dropped 2 bases and J dropped 1 base, with 6 bases sitting between them. CDR3 coding DNA: TGTGCCACCAGCAGAACAGGGAGCAATCAGCCCCAGCATTTT. It encodes CATSRTGSNQPQHF.

In its sample, this clone was seen a few times. The genes are TRBV4-2 and TRBJ1-1; D not certain. Germline-derived CDR1 and CDR2 are LGHNA and YNFKEQ. The CDR3 covers 13 residues. Trimming left V 4 bases short and J 3 bases short, with 9 bases between. The CDR3 region is CASSPAMDTEAFF. The CDR3, as DNA: TGTGCCAGCAGCCCGGCGATGGACACTGAAGCTTTCTTT.

The CDR3 DNA reads TGTGCCAGCAGCCAGCCCGGACCGGAGGGGACTGAAGCTTTCTTT. It yields the protein CASSQPGPEGTEAFF. The gene calls are TRBV14 and TRBJ1-1; TRBD1 is a possible D gene (5 bases). This CDR3 has 15 residues. Germline loops: CDR1 SGHDN, CDR2 FVKESK. V lost 3 bases, J lost 5 bases, and 16 bases lay in between.

A single count supports this clone. The chain joins TRBV4-1 to TRBJ1-1; TRBD1 is a possible D gene (6 bases). The CDR3 runs to 12 residues. Germline V gene sequence: CDR1 MGHRA, CDR2 YSYEKL. V was pared by 2 bases and J by 5 bases, with 6 bases between. CDR3 DNA sequence: TGCGCCAGCAGCCAAACAGGGACTGAAGCTTTCTTT. Translating it yields CASSQTGTEAFF.

V gene TRBV28 combines with J gene TRBJ2-7; D may correspond to TRBD1 or TRBD2 (5 bases each). Germline CDR1 and CDR2: MDHEN and SYDVKM. The CDR3 is 19 residues long. V gave up 1 base and J gave up 4 bases, with 26 bases separating them. CDR3 protein: CASSLFSRAGNLDGYEQYF. In nucleotides, the CDR3 is TGTGCCAGCAGTTTATTCTCCAGGGCCGGGAACCTCGACGGATACGAGCAGTACTTC.